These T cell receptor beta chains were read from a single sample in a study of T cell changes during pregnancy in multiple sclerosis. Method: immunoSEQ multiplex PCR; TCRdb's copy keeps in-frame clones and lacks some. The sample contains 75,000 to 80,000 clones, around nine tenths of which appear only once. The sample was peripheral blood, taken before pregnancy. These receptors all stem from a female donor with multiple sclerosis, enrolled in a pregnancy study. The CDR3 runs from the conserved cysteine through the conserved F or W. The order of the fields is CDR3 DNA, CDR3 protein, clone size, J gene, V gene, D gene. The D gene is left open where the match is weak. A row's size may be missing; if present it is once, few, many or a size class.

DNA: TGTGCCAGCAGTGAACACTATTTACAGGGGGGGTCACCCCTCCACTTT
CDR3: CASSEHYLQGGSPLHF
size: NA
J: TRBJ1-6
V: TRBV25-1
D: TRBD1

DNA: TGTGCCAGCAGCTTATCGGGCAGGGCACCTTACGAGCAGTACTTC
CDR3: CASSLSGRAPYEQYF
size: NA
J: TRBJ2-7
V: TRBV7-2
D: NA

DNA: TGCGCCAGCAGCCAGACAGCTCTCGATCAGCCCCAGCATTTT
CDR3: CASSQTALDQPQHF
size: NA
J: TRBJ1-5
V: TRBV4-1
D: NA

DNA: TGTGCCAGCAGCGCCGGGGGGGGGAACTACGAGCAGTACTTC
CDR3: CASSAGGGNYEQYF
size: NA
J: TRBJ2-7
V: TRBV6-6
D: TRBD2

DNA: TGCGCCAGCAGCTTTGAGGGTTCGGAGACCCAGTACTTC
CDR3: CASSFEGSETQYF
size: NA
J: TRBJ2-5
V: TRBV5-1
D: NA

DNA: TGTGCCAGCAGCCCCTGGGGCTTCATGAACACTGAAGCTTTCTTT
CDR3: CASSPWGFMNTEAFF
size: NA
J: TRBJ1-1
V: TRBV7-3
D: NA

DNA: TGTGCCAGCAGCAACAGGGTAGAAGAGACCCAGTACTTC
CDR3: CASSNRVEETQYF
size: NA
J: TRBJ2-5
V: TRBV7-9
D: NA

DNA: TGTGCCAGCAGCTCCTCCGGGACAGGCATCTACGAGCAGTACTTC
CDR3: CASSSSGTGIYEQYF
size: NA
J: TRBJ2-7
V: TRBV5-4
D: TRBD1

DNA: TGTGCCAGCAGCGGCGGGGTAGGCTCCTACGAGCAGTACTTC
CDR3: CASSGGVGSYEQYF
size: NA
J: TRBJ2-7
V: TRBV9
D: NA

DNA: TGTGCCAGCAGCCGGACTAGCGGGCCTGGGGATACGCAGTATTTT
CDR3: CASSRTSGPGDTQYF
size: NA
J: TRBJ2-3
V: TRBV5-4
D: TRBD2

DNA: TGCGCCAGCAGCCAAGGTAGCGGGGGTTCACAAGAGACCCAGTACTTC
CDR3: CASSQGSGGSQETQYF
size: NA
J: TRBJ2-5
V: TRBV4-1
D: TRBD2

DNA: TGTGCCAGCAGCTCTTCAATCGGGTCCCACGAGCAGTACTTC
CDR3: CASSSSIGSHEQYF
size: NA
J: TRBJ2-7
V: TRBV7-3
D: NA

DNA: TGTGCTAGTGGTTTGTGGAGCGGGGGAAAGTACGAGCAGTACTTC
CDR3: CASGLWSGGKYEQYF
size: NA
J: TRBJ2-7
V: TRBV12-5
D: TRBD2

DNA: TGTGCCAGCAGCTTCTCTGCAGGGAAATATGGCTACACCTTC
CDR3: CASSFSAGKYGYTF
size: NA
J: TRBJ1-2
V: TRBV7-2
D: NA

DNA: TGCAGCGCATCCGGGACAGGGGGCGGAGGAGAGACCCAGTACTTC
CDR3: CSASGTGGGGETQYF
size: NA
J: TRBJ2-5
V: TRBV29-1
D: TRBD1

DNA: TGCGCCAGCAGCGTTAACACAGGGTTGGTCACTGAAGCTTTCTTT
CDR3: CASSVNTGLVTEAFF
size: NA
J: TRBJ1-1
V: TRBV5-1
D: NA

DNA: TGTGCCAGCAGCTTATTGGGGGGGCCCGCGAGCCAGACCCAGTACTTC
CDR3: CASSLLGGPASQTQYF
size: NA
J: TRBJ2-5
V: TRBV7-6
D: NA

DNA: TGTGCCATCAGCCGAACCAGGCAGGGGTCGACTGAAGCTTTCTTT
CDR3: CAISRTRQGSTEAFF
size: NA
J: TRBJ1-1
V: TRBV10-3
D: NA

DNA: TGTGCCAGTAGTAGGAGGGACAGATTCAATGGCTACACCTTC
CDR3: CASSRRDRFNGYTF
size: few
J: TRBJ1-2
V: TRBV19
D: TRBD1

DNA: TGCGCCAGCAGTGGTCGGGAAAGGGCTGAAGCTTTCTTT
CDR3: CASSGRERAEAFF
size: NA
J: TRBJ1-1
V: TRBV10-1
D: NA

DNA: TGTGCCAGCAGCTTAGAGGTTGGAGGGAGCTCCTATAATTCACCCCTCCACTTT
CDR3: CASSLEVGGSSYNSPLHF
size: NA
J: TRBJ1-6
V: TRBV7-6
D: NA

DNA: TGTGCCAGCAGCGTAGTACCTTCCAGGGGGAATTCACCCCTCCACTTT
CDR3: CASSVVPSRGNSPLHF
size: NA
J: TRBJ1-6
V: TRBV9
D: TRBD1

DNA: TGTGCCAGCAGTTTATGGTGTGGGAGTAGCAATCAGCCCCAGCATTTT
CDR3: CASSLWCGSSNQPQHF
size: NA
J: TRBJ1-5
V: TRBV27
D: NA

DNA: TGTGCCATCGGCAGGGAGGACACTGAAGCTTTCTTT
CDR3: CAIGREDTEAFF
size: NA
J: TRBJ1-1
V: TRBV6-5
D: NA

DNA: TGTGCCAGTAGTACTACCGGGACAGGGGATTCACCCCTCCACTTT
CDR3: CASSTTGTGDSPLHF
size: NA
J: TRBJ1-6
V: TRBV19
D: TRBD1

DNA: TGTGCCAGCAGTGATCGGGGGGCCTATAATTCACCCCTCCACTTT
CDR3: CASSDRGAYNSPLHF
size: NA
J: TRBJ1-6
V: TRBV6-1
D: NA

DNA: TGCAGCGTTGAAGATCAGGGGTTGGCCAAAAACATTCAGTACTTC
CDR3: CSVEDQGLAKNIQYF
size: NA
J: TRBJ2-4
V: TRBV29-1
D: NA

DNA: TGTGCCAGCAGTTCGGCAGACGGGACAGGGTACGAGACCCAGTACTTC
CDR3: CASSSADGTGYETQYF
size: NA
J: TRBJ2-5
V: TRBV27
D: TRBD1

DNA: TGCGCCAGCAGCCAAAACCTCCGGGGACAGGCTAATGAAAAACTGTTTTTT
CDR3: CASSQNLRGQANEKLFF
size: NA
J: TRBJ1-4
V: TRBV4-3
D: TRBD1

DNA: TGTGCCAGCTCACGAGGAAGGCAGGGGAGATACACCTTC
CDR3: CASSRGRQGRYTF
size: NA
J: TRBJ1-2
V: TRBV18
D: NA

DNA: TGTGCCAGCAGCCCTCGGACAGTCGAGAACACCGGGGAGCTGTTTTTT
CDR3: CASSPRTVENTGELFF
size: NA
J: TRBJ2-2
V: TRBV9
D: NA

DNA: TGTGCTAGCAGCCCCGGGTCCGTAGCGGGGCTCACAGATACGCAGTATTTT
CDR3: CASSPGSVAGLTDTQYF
size: NA
J: TRBJ2-3
V: TRBV7-7
D: TRBD2

DNA: TGCGCCAGCAGCTGGACCGCGACAGCGAGCTCCTACGAGCAGTACTTC
CDR3: CASSWTATASSYEQYF
size: NA
J: TRBJ2-7
V: TRBV5-1
D: NA

DNA: TGTGCCAGCAGCCTGGGACAGGGGTTTCAGACCCAGTACTTC
CDR3: CASSLGQGFQTQYF
size: NA
J: TRBJ2-5
V: TRBV4-2
D: TRBD1

DNA: TGTGCCAGCAGGCGGACTGATTCGAACACCGGGGAGCTGTTTTTT
CDR3: CASRRTDSNTGELFF
size: NA
J: TRBJ2-2
V: TRBV2
D: NA

DNA: TGTGCCAGCAGCTTATGGTTAGCGGGGGCACACAATGAGCAGTTCTTC
CDR3: CASSLWLAGAHNEQFF
size: NA
J: TRBJ2-1
V: TRBV7-9
D: TRBD2

DNA: TGTGCCAGCTCCCCCAACAGCCACGGGGAGCTGTTTTTT
CDR3: CASSPNSHGELFF
size: NA
J: TRBJ2-2
V: TRBV18
D: NA

DNA: TGCAGCGTGTTGGGCCTTGGGGCAGCGACTGAAGCTTTCTTT
CDR3: CSVLGLGAATEAFF
size: few
J: TRBJ1-1
V: TRBV29-1
D: NA

DNA: TGTGCCAGCAGCCCCGGGGCGGGGGAGGGGGGGGATACGCAGTATTTT
CDR3: CASSPGAGEGGDTQYF
size: NA
J: TRBJ2-3
V: TRBV5-4
D: NA

DNA: TGTGCCAGCAGCGTAAGAAGCCGAACAGATACGCAGTATTTT
CDR3: CASSVRSRTDTQYF
size: NA
J: TRBJ2-3
V: TRBV9
D: NA

DNA: TGTGCCAGCAGCTTAGGGGTTACGGGGGGTTTAACAGATACGCAGTATTTT
CDR3: CASSLGVTGGLTDTQYF
size: NA
J: TRBJ2-3
V: TRBV7-2
D: TRBD2

DNA: TGCGCCAGCAGCTGGACTAGCGGAAACAATGAGCAGTTCTTC
CDR3: CASSWTSGNNEQFF
size: NA
J: TRBJ2-1
V: TRBV5-1
D: TRBD2

DNA: TGTGCCAGCAGCAAAGTAACTAGCGGGCCCTCCTACGAGCAGTACTTC
CDR3: CASSKVTSGPSYEQYF
size: NA
J: TRBJ2-7
V: TRBV21-1
D: NA